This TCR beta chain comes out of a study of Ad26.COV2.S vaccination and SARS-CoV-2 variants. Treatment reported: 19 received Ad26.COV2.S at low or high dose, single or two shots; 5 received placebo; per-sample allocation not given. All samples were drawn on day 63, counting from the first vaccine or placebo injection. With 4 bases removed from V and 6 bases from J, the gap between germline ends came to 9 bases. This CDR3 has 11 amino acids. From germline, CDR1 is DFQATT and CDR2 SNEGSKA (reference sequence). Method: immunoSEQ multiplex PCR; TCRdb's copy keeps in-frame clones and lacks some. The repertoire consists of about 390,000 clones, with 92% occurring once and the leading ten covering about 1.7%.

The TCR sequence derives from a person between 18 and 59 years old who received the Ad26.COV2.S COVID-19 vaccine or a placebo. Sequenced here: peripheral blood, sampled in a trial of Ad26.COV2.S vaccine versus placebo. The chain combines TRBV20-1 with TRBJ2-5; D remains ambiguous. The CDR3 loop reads CSAIPLKTQYF. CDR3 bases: TGCAGTGCTATACCCCTGAAGACCCAGTACTTC.